This T cell receptor (beta chain) was recorded in a study of OX40 agonist ivuxolimab in advanced cancers. Study-wide context: Patients were treated with ivuxolimab, an agonistic anti-OX40 (CD134) antibody. Patients received intravenous ivuxolimab every 2 weeks at 0.01 to 10 mg/kg.

Libraries were prepared by immunoSEQ multiplex PCR; TCRdb keeps only in-frame clonotypes and omits some of them. The sample records about 90,000 clones, around 89% being singletons. The CDR3 runs 16 residues. Germline loops: CDR1 MNHEY, CDR2 SMNVEV (reference sequence). The ends were cut back, 4 bases at V and 0 bases at J, with 12 bases in the middle. Sequencing was performed on CD4+ or CD8+ T cells sorted from blood, taken in a trial of the OX40 agonist ivuxolimab. J is TRBJ1-4 and V is TRBV27; D gene ambiguous. This receptor was obtained from an adult with an advanced solid tumor such as melanoma, head and neck, liver or kidney cancer. CDR3 sequence: CASSSNGYATNEKLFF. The DNA for the CDR3 is TGTGCCAGCAGTTCCAATGGGTACGCAACTAATGAAAAACTGTTTTTT. The variable domain in full, with the rest retrieved from reference TRBV27 and TRBJ1-4, is EAQVTQNPRYLITVTGKKLTVTCSQNMNHEYMSWYRQDPGLGLRQIYYSMNVEVTDKGDVPEGYKVSRKEKRNFPLILESPSPNQTSLYFCASSSNGYATNEKLFFGSGTQLSVL.